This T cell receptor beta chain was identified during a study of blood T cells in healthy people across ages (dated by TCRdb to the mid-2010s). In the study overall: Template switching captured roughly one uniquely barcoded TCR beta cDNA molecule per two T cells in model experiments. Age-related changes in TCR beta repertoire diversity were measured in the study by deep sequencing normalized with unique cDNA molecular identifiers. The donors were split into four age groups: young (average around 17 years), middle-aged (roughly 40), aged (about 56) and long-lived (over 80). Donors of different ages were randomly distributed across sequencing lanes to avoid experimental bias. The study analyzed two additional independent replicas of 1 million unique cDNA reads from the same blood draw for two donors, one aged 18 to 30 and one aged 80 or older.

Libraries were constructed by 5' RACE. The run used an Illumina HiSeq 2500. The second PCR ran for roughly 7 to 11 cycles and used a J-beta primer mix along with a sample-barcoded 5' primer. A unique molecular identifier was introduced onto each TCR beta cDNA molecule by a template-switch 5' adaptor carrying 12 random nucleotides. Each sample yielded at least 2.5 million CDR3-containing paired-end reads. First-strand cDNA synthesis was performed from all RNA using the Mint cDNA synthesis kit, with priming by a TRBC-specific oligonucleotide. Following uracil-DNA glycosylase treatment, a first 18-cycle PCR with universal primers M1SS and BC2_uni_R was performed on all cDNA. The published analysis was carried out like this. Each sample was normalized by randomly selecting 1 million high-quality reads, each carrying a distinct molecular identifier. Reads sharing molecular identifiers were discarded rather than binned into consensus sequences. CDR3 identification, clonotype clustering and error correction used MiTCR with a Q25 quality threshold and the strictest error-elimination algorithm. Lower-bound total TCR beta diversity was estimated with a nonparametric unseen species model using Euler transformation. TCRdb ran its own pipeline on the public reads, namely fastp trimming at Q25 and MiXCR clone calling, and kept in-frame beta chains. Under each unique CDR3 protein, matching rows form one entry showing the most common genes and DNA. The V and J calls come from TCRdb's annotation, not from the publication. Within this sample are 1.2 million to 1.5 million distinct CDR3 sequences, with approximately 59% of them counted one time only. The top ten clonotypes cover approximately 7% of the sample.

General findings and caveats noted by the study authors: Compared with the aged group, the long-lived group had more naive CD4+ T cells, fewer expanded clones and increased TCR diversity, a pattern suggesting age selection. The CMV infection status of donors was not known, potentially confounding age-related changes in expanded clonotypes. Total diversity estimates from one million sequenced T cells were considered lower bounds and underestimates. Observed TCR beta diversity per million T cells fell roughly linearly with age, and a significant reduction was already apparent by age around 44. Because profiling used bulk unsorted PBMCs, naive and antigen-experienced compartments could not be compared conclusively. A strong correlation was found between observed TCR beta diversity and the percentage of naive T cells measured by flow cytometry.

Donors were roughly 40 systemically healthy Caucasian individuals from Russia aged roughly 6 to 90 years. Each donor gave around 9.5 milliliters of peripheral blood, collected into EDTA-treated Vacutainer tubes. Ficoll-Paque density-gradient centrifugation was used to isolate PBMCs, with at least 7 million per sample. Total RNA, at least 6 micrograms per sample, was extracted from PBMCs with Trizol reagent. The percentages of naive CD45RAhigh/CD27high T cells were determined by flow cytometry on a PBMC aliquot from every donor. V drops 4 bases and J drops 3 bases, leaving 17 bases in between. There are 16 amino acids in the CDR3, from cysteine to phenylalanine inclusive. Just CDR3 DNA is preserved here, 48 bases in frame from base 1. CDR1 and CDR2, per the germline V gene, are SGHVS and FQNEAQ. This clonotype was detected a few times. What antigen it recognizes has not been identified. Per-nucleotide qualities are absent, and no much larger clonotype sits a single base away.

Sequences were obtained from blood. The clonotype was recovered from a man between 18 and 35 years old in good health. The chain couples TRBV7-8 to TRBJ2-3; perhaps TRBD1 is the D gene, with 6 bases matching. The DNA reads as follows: TGTGCCAGCAGCTACGACAACAGGGAAGGGACAGATACGCAGTATTTT. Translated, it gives CASSYDNREGTDTQYF.